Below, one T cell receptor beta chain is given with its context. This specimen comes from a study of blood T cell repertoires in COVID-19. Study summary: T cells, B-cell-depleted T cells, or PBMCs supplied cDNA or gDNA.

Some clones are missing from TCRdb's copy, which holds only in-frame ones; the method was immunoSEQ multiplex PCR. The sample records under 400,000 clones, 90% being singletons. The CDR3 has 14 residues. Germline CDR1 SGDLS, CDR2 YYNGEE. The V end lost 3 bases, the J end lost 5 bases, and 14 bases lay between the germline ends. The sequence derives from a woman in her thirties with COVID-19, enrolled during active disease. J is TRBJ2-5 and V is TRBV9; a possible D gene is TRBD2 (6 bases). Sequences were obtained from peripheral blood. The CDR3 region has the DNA TGTGCCAGCAGCGCGGGACTGGGGAAGGAGACCCAGTACTTC. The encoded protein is CASSAGLGKETQYF.